This T cell receptor (beta chain) stems from a study of blood T cell repertoires in COVID-19. Across the study: Specimens from acute and convalescent COVID-19 originated in the United States, Italy and Spain.

Per the original data handling: Reference gene primers were amplified, and this amplification served to estimate nucleated cell counts. Measured with immunoSEQ multiplex PCR; TCRdb has only the in-frame clones, and not every one. V, J and clone size are those of that table, while D and trimming were read from the DNA. The sample holds around 260,000 clones, 70% to 90% seen once. Clinical histories supplied by participants themselves formed the basis of cohort assignment. The CDR3 sequence is 15 residues long. With 4 bases removed from V and 8 bases from J, the gap between germline ends came to 18 bases. Germline CDR1 SGHRS, CDR2 YFSETQ.

The clonotype originates from a woman in her twenties or thirties who had recovered from COVID-19. The sequencing sample was made of PBMCs or T cells enriched from blood (not recorded which). V usage is TRBV5-1 and J usage is TRBJ1-4; D is undetermined. CDR3 sequence (DNA): TGCGCCAGCAGCACCCTACACAACTCGGGGGAAAAACTGTTTTTT. Translated, it gives CASSTLHNSGEKLFF.